Shown below are 31 T cell receptor beta chains from a single sample sequenced in a study of blood T cell repertoires in COVID-19. The method was immunoSEQ multiplex PCR; TCRdb's version includes in-frame clones alone and lacks a portion of them. The sample shows about 30,000 clones, 65% to 70% of them seen only once. Sequencing was performed on peripheral blood. These receptors were collected from a human donor in a cohort sampled during active COVID-19.

The J gene is TRBJ1-1, the V gene TRBV7-3, with D possibly matching TRBD1 (6 bases). The length of the CDR3 is 14 residues. Trimming cost V 3 bases and J 4 bases, with 12 bases left between them. Germline assignment: CDR1 SGHTA and CDR2 FQGTGA. CDR3 sequence: CASSFMVTGTEAFF. The CDR3 region has the DNA TGTGCCAGCAGCTTCATGGTGACAGGCACTGAAGCTTTCTTT. The full variable domain, in which reference TRBV7-3 and TRBJ1-1 provide the parts outside the CDR3, is GAGVSQTPSNKVTEKGKYVELRCDPISGHTALYWYRQSLGQGPEFLIYFQGTGAADDSGLPNDRFFAVRPEGSVSTLKIQRTERGDSAVYLCASSFMVTGTEAFFGQGTRLTVV.

A single count supports this clone. The chain has TRBV7-8 and TRBJ2-7; D unresolved. The CDR3 length is 13 residues. The V and J ends lost 2 bases and 2 bases respectively, with 7 bases between them. CDR1 and CDR2 (germline): SGHVS, FQNEAQ. CDR3 nucleotides: TGTGCCAGCAGCTTACAATCGGCCTACGAGCAGTACTTC. As protein: CASSLQSAYEQYF.

This chain connects TRBV7-2 to TRBJ2-1; 10 bases fit TRBD1. The V gene's germline CDR1 is SGHTA and CDR2 FQGNSA. Losses at the gene ends were 4 bases for V and 0 bases for J; bases not matched to a gene: 0. This CDR3 comprises 15 residues. The CDR3 region is CASSWDRGSYNEQFF. CDR3 bases: TGTGCCAGCAGCTGGGACAGGGGCTCCTACAATGAGCAGTTCTTC.

The gene calls are TRBV7-5 and TRBJ1-1; TRBD1, the table's D call, lacks a check against the DNA. TRBV7-5 is a listed pseudogene. This CDR3 comprises 16 residues. CDR3 sequence reads: CVRSSPNPDMNTEAFF. CDR3 DNA: TGTGTCAGAAGCTCACCCAATCCGGACATGAACACTGAAGCTTTCTTT.

The chain uses TRBV9 and TRBJ2-7; D gene unclear. This CDR3 spans 15 amino acids. Trimming took off 1 base at V and 3 bases at J, with 14 bases between the two ends. Germline V gene sequence: CDR1 SGDLS, CDR2 YYNGEE. This CDR3 reads CASSVRSASVYEQYF. The CDR3 coding sequence is TGTGCCAGCAGCGTACGGTCTGCCTCTGTCTACGAGCAGTACTTC.

The chain recombines TRBV10-3 with TRBJ2-7; perhaps TRBD1 as D (5 bases). V gave up 3 bases and J gave up 1 base, with 10 bases separating them. The CDR3 length is 14 residues. Germline CDR1 ENHRY, CDR2 SYGVKD. Here the CDR3 DNA reads TGTGCCATCAGTGACCCTCAGGGTTCCTACGAGCAGTACTTC. Its translation is CAISDPQGSYEQYF.

In its sample, this clone is medium-sized. V is TRBV7-9 and J is TRBJ2-7; D not resolved. CDR1 is SEHNR and CDR2 is FQNEAQ in the germline V gene (reference sequence). Trimming left V 0 bases short and J 3 bases short, with 12 bases between. This CDR3 contains 15 residues. DNA for the CDR3: TGTGCCAGCAGCTTAGCGTCGGCAGCGAGCTACGAGCAGTACTTC. Its protein product is CASSLASAASYEQYF.

The V call is TRBV7-3, the J call TRBJ2-1; TRBD1 might be the D (5 bases). There are 13 residues in the CDR3. V shed 0 bases and J shed 7 bases, with 7 bases lying between them. Germline V gene lookup returns CDR1 SGHTA and CDR2 FQGTGA. The CDR3 region is CASSLTHRNEQFF. The DNA of the CDR3 is TGTGCCAGCAGCTTAACGCACAGGAATGAGCAGTTCTTC. Full variable domain (outside the CDR3, taken from reference TRBV7-3 and TRBJ2-1): GAGVSQTPSNKVTEKGKYVELRCDPISGHTALYWYRQSLGQGPEFLIYFQGTGAADDSGLPNDRFFAVRPEGSVSTLKIQRTERGDSAVYLCASSLTHRNEQFFGPGTRLTVL.

The CDR3 sequence: CASSLVYLAGAYEQFF. The CDR3, as DNA: TGTGCCAGCAGCTTAGTGTACCTAGCGGGAGCCTATGAGCAGTTCTTC. The V and J genes are TRBV7-2 and TRBJ2-1; 10 bases map to TRBD2. V dropped 1 base and J dropped 8; count of bases not matched to a gene: 8. The germline V gene has CDR1 SGHTA and CDR2 FQGNSA. The CDR3 extends over 16 amino acids.

This clone was seen only a few times. This chain links TRBV30 with TRBJ2-1; 11 nucleotides match TRBD1. This CDR3 is built from 15 residues. Germline V gives CDR1 GTSNPN, CDR2 SVGIG (reference sequence). V dropped 3 bases and J dropped 5; count of bases not matched to a gene: 6. The CDR3 DNA is TGTGCCTGGAGCCCGGGGACAGGGGGTCACAATGAGCAGTTCTTC. As protein: CAWSPGTGGHNEQFF.

The CDR3 bases are TGTGCCAGCAGTACTATGGTACAGGGGAACACTGAAGCTTTCTTT. Residues: CASSTMVQGNTEAFF. J is TRBJ1-1 and V is TRBV6-5, with D tentatively TRBD1 (6 bases). The V and J ends lost 5 bases and 1 base respectively, with 14 bases between them. CDR1 is MNHEY and CDR2 is SVGAGI in the germline V gene. CDR3 length: 15 residues.

This clone was counted between two and nine times. The genes are TRBV5-4 and TRBJ2-7, with 9 bases lining up with TRBD2. J gave up 5 bases and V 4 bases, and 7 bases lay outside the gene matches. Germline V gives CDR1 SGHNT, CDR2 YYREEE (reference sequence). This CDR3 spans 14 amino acids. CDR3 DNA sequence: TGTGCCAGCAGCCCCGGAGCGGGAGGCAACGAGCAGTACTTC. Amino acids: CASSPGAGGNEQYF.

J is TRBJ2-7 and V is TRBV19; weak D call: TRBD2 (5 bases). This CDR3 has 17 amino acids. The V and J ends lost 3 bases and 3 bases respectively, with 21 bases between them. From germline, CDR1 is LNHDA and CDR2 SQIVND (reference sequence). Here the CDR3 reads CASSISWSDTRIYEQYF. CDR3 nucleotides: TGTGCCAGTAGTATCTCTTGGAGTGATACTAGAATCTACGAGCAGTACTTC. Together with reference TRBV19 and TRBJ2-7, the CDR3 gives the full variable domain: DGGITQSPKYLFRKEGQNVTLSCEQNLNHDAMYWYRQDPGQGLRLIYYSQIVNDFQKGDIAEGYSVSREKKESFPLTVTSAQKNPTAFYLCASSISWSDTRIYEQYFGPGTRLTVT.

The chain uses TRBV7-8 and TRBJ2-7, with a tentative D call TRBD2 (6 bases). CDR1 and CDR2 (germline): SGHVS, FQNEAQ. Trimming pared 1 base from V and 4 bases from J, leaving 14 bases between. The CDR3 sequence is 15 residues long. The CDR3: CASSLGRRGSYEQYF. The CDR3 nucleotides read TGTGCCAGCAGCTTAGGTCGGCGGGGAAGTTACGAGCAGTACTTC.

Many counts were recorded for this clone. This chain links TRBV5-1 with TRBJ2-2; 9 nucleotides line up with TRBD1. CDR1 and CDR2 from the germline V gene are SGHRS and YFSETQ. V lost 4 bases and J lost 7; bases outside the gene matches: 20. The CDR3 runs 19 residues. The CDR3 region is CASSRTDAGTGPGDGELFF. DNA for the CDR3: TGCGCCAGCAGCCGCACAGACGCCGGGACAGGGCCCGGGGACGGGGAGCTGTTTTTT. Drawing the rest from reference TRBV5-1 and TRBJ2-2, the complete variable domain is KAGVTQTPRYLIKTRGQQVTLSCSPISGHRSVSWYQQTPGQGLQFLFEYFSETQRNKGNFPGRFSGRQFSNSRSEMNVSTLELGDSALYLCASSRTDAGTGPGDGELFFGEGSRLTVL.

The chain carries TRBV19 and TRBJ2-6; D uncertain. CDR3 size: 17 residues. V was cut by 3 bases and J by 0 bases, with 12 bases left in between. Germline V gene lookup returns CDR1 LNHDA and CDR2 SQIVND (reference sequence). CDR3 residues: CASSIGAAYSGANVLTF. The CDR3 DNA follows: TGTGCCAGTAGTATTGGAGCAGCCTACTCTGGGGCCAACGTCCTGACTTTC.

The rearrangement uses TRBV7-8 and TRBJ1-2; D uncertain. Trimming pared 0 bases from V and 5 bases from J, leaving 7 bases between. Germline lookup yields CDR1 SGHVS and CDR2 FQNEAQ. There are 13 residues in the CDR3. In nucleotides, the CDR3 is TGTGCCAGCAGCTTAGCTCAGATATATGGCTACACCTTC. Protein sequence: CASSLAQIYGYTF.

This clone was counted only a few times. The chain uses TRBV5-1 and TRBJ2-3; TRBD1 aligns across 8 bases. V gave up 0 bases and J gave up 1 base; unmatched junction bases: 1. The CDR3 spans 15 residues. CDR1 and CDR2 (germline): SGHRS, YFSETQ. The CDR3 here is CASSLETGGTDTQYF. CDR3 sequence (DNA): TGCGCCAGCAGCTTGGAGACAGGGGGCACAGATACGCAGTATTTT.

The chain recombines TRBV19 with TRBJ2-2; 8 bases line up with TRBD2. V shed 5 bases and J 7 bases; nucleotides not matched to a gene: 6. Germline V gene lookup returns CDR1 LNHDA and CDR2 SQIVND (reference sequence). The length of the CDR3 is 14 residues. The CDR3 is CASSGSRGGGELFF. As DNA, the CDR3 is TGTGCCAGTAGTGGGTCCCGGGGGGGCGGGGAGCTGTTTTTT.

The chain couples TRBV19 to TRBJ2-3, with 12 bases that match TRBD2. There are 16 residues in the CDR3. The germline V gene has CDR1 LNHDA and CDR2 SQIVND (reference sequence). After removal of 4 bases from V and 4 bases from J, the junction contained 6 bases not matched to a gene. This CDR3 reads CASSSLAGGLADTQYF. The CDR3 nucleotides read TGTGCCAGTAGTAGCCTAGCGGGAGGGTTGGCAGATACGCAGTATTTT.

The CDR3 reads CASMTSGSYEQYF. The CDR3 bases are TGTGCCAGCATGACTAGCGGTTCCTACGAGCAGTACTTC. This chain links TRBV7-8 with TRBJ2-7, with 9 positions matching TRBD2. CDR3 length equals 13 residues. The ends lost 7 bases at V and 1 base at J; junction bases unmatched: 2. Per germline, CDR1 SGHVS and CDR2 FQNEAQ. The full variable domain, in which reference TRBV7-8 and TRBJ2-7 provide the parts outside the CDR3, is GAGVSQSPRYKVAKRGQDVALRCDPISGHVSLFWYQQALGQGPEFLTYFQNEAQLDKSGLPSDRFFAERPEGSVSTLKIQRTQQEDSAVYLCASMTSGSYEQYFGPGTRLTVT.

The chain uses TRBV11-2 and TRBJ1-1, with 7 bases that match TRBD1. V gave up 3 bases and J gave up 6 bases; unmatched junction bases: 10. The CDR3 is 15 amino acids. Per the germline V gene, CDR1 is SGHAT and CDR2 is FQNNGV. The CDR3 DNA reads as TGTGCCAGCAGCTTGGCCGGGACAGAGAGGGCTGAAGCTTTCTTT. Its translation: CASSLAGTERAEAFF.

This clone has just a few counts. The J gene is TRBJ2-7, the V gene TRBV5-6; tentatively, D is TRBD1 (6 bases). This CDR3 contains 13 residues. CDR1 and CDR2 (germline): SGHDT, YYEEEE. V lost 4 bases to trimming and J lost 1 base, with 9 bases between them. CDR3 region: CASSPGHSYEQYF. For the CDR3, the DNA is TGTGCCAGCAGCCCGGGACATTCCTACGAGCAGTACTTC. Based on the CDR3 plus reference TRBV5-6 and TRBJ2-7, the full variable domain is DAGVTQSPTHLIKTRGQQVTLRCSPKSGHDTVSWYQQALGQGPQFIFQYYEEEERQRGNFPDRFSGHQFPNYSSELNVNALLLGDSALYLCASSPGHSYEQYFGPGTRLTVT.

The chain is built from TRBV10-2 and TRBJ2-1, with 11 bases lining up with TRBD2. The germline CDR1 and CDR2 sequences are WSHSY and SAAADI. V dropped 2 bases and J dropped 4; count of bases not matched to a gene: 4. This CDR3 region has 16 residues. This CDR3 reads CASSEGGTSGYNEQFF. The CDR3, as DNA: TGCGCCAGCAGTGAGGGGGGGACTAGCGGATACAATGAGCAGTTCTTC.

The CDR3 nucleotides read TGTGCCAGCAGCCAACAGACAGCGTACGAGCAGTACTTC. Protein product: CASSQQTAYEQYF. This sequence joins TRBV14 and TRBJ2-7; D is possibly TRBD1 (5 bases). The germline V gene encodes CDR1 SGHDN and CDR2 FVKESK. CDR3 length: 13 residues. The ends were cut back, 2 bases at V and 4 bases at J, with 9 bases in the middle.

This clone was observed a few times. The chain couples TRBV27 to TRBJ1-1, with D possibly matching TRBD1 (6 bases). Germline V gene sequence: CDR1 MNHEY, CDR2 SMNVEV (reference sequence). The CDR3 totals 13 residues. Between the trimmed V and J ends, which lost 1 base and 7 bases, there was a span of 10 bases. CDR3 in DNA: TGTGCCAGCAGTTTATACGGACAGTTTGAAGCTTTCTTT. This translates into CASSLYGQFEAFF.

This rearrangement joins TRBV10-3 to TRBJ1-1; D ambiguous. Trimming shortened V by 4 bases and J by 0 bases, and 6 bases separated the two germline ends. Germline CDR1 ENHRY, CDR2 SYGVKD. The CDR3 has 13 amino acids. The CDR3 DNA is TGTGCCATCAGTGTGGCAGTGAACACTGAAGCTTTCTTT. This gives the protein CAISVAVNTEAFF.

This clone was observed a few times. CDR3 protein: CASRIDGRNEKLFF. In DNA, the CDR3 is TGTGCCAGCAGAATCGACGGGAGGAATGAAAAACTGTTTTTT. This sequence joins TRBV6-5 and TRBJ1-4; D uncertain. The CDR3 is 14 residues long. The germline CDR1 and CDR2 sequences are MNHEY and SVGAGI. V gave up 6 bases and J gave up 5 bases, with 13 bases separating them.

This clone was counted a few times. The chain joins TRBV7-3 to TRBJ1-1; TRBD1 matches 7 bases. Germline assignment: CDR1 SGHTA and CDR2 FQGTGA. This CDR3 is built from 13 residues. V lost 5 bases and J lost 3; bases outside the gene matches: 3. The CDR3 protein is CASSRTGDTEAFF. The CDR3 DNA follows: TGTGCCAGCAGCCGTACAGGGGACACTGAAGCTTTCTTT.

The gene calls are TRBV12-3 or TRBV12-4 and TRBJ2-7; the D is unclear. Trimming shortened V by 2 bases and J by 5 bases, and 10 bases separated the two germline ends. The CDR3 has 13 residues. The chain's CDR3 is CASSLNALNEQYF. CDR3 nucleotides: TGTGCCAGCAGTTTAAACGCACTTAACGAGCAGTACTTC.

As DNA, the CDR3 is TGTGCCAGTACTCCGGGCGGGCCCACAGATACGCAGTATTTT. Residues: CASTPGGPTDTQYF. This sequence joins TRBV19 and TRBJ2-3; TRBD2 is a possible D gene (5 bases). Trimming removed 7 bases at V and 2 bases at J, with 13 bases between. This CDR3 has 14 residues. Germline CDR1 LNHDA, CDR2 SQIVND (reference sequence).